The rows below give T cell receptor beta chains drawn from one sample of a study of blood T cell repertoires in COVID-19. The protocol was immunoSEQ multiplex PCR, while the TCRdb copy is restricted to in-frame clones and leaves out a portion. The sample has around 300,000 clones, 80% to 90% seen once. The sample taken for sequencing was PBMCs or T cells enriched from blood (not recorded which). Every receptor here comes from a woman between 18 and 29 years old who had recovered from COVID-19. Both conserved end residues are part of each CDR3. The order of the fields is CDR3 protein, CDR3 DNA, clone size, D gene, J gene, V gene. D genes are given only for firm matches. Only some rows state a clone size, as once, few, many or a class for expanded clones.

CASSTGGGVNEKLFF	TGTGCCAGCAGTACAGGGGGTGGGGTAAATGAAAAACTGTTTTTT	once	TRBD1	TRBJ1-4	TRBV3-1/TRBV3-2
CASSFGGAEKLFF	TGCGCCAGCAGCTTTGGAGGTGCTGAAAAACTGTTTTTT	.	.	TRBJ1-4	TRBV5-1
CASSEGPRGGAYEQYF	TGTGCCAGCAGCGAAGGTCCTCGCGGGGGGGCCTACGAGCAGTACTTC	.	TRBD2	TRBJ2-7	TRBV7-3
CASSFGEVYGYTF	TGTGCCAGCAGTTTTGGAGAGGTCTACGGCTACACCTTC	once	.	TRBJ1-2	TRBV12-3/TRBV12-4
CASSHFSAGGAYEQYF	TGTGCCAGCAGCCATTTTTCGGCGGGGGGAGCCTACGAGCAGTACTTC	.	TRBD2	TRBJ2-7	TRBV3-1/TRBV3-2
CASSQENSGEKQFF	TGTGCCAGCAGCCAAGAGAATAGCGGGGAAAAGCAGTTCTTC	.	TRBD2	TRBJ2-1	TRBV3-1/TRBV3-2
CASSVAGGNTYEQYF	TGTGCCAGCAGTGTAGCGGGGGGTAACACGTACGAGCAGTACTTC	.	TRBD2	TRBJ2-7	TRBV2
CASSAMGSIRDEQFF	TGTGCCAGCAGCGCAATGGGGAGCATTAGGGATGAGCAGTTCTTC	many	.	TRBJ2-1	TRBV9
CASSQDLIFGTGGGRSYNEQFF	TGTGCCAGCAGCCAAGATTTAATCTTTGGGACAGGGGGCGGTCGGAGTTACAATGAGCAGTTCTTC	.	TRBD1	TRBJ2-1	TRBV3-1/TRBV3-2
CASSLGLGQGGTMNTEAFF	TGTGCCAGCAGCTTAGGCCTGGGACAGGGGGGCACCATGAACACTGAAGCTTTCTTT	.	TRBD1	TRBJ1-1	TRBV7-6
CAISGQEKAYEQYF	TGTGCCATCAGCGGACAGGAGAAGGCCTACGAGCAGTACTTC	.	TRBD1	TRBJ2-7	TRBV10-3
CASSHSLADQPQHF	TGTGCCAGCAGCCACTCGCTCGCGGATCAGCCCCAGCATTTT	.	.	TRBJ1-5	TRBV4-2
CATSDFLPTSGTGDTGELFF	TGTGCCACCAGTGATTTTCTACCAACATCCGGGACAGGGGACACCGGGGAGCTGTTTTTT	.	TRBD1	TRBJ2-2	TRBV24-1